One sample yielded the 25 T cell receptor beta chains listed below, sequenced in a study of cytomegalovirus exposure and HLA in healthy donors. PCR involved 60 Vbeta and 13 Jbeta primers. Produced via immunoSEQ multiplex PCR; TCRdb's table is partial and in-frame only. Altogether about 76,000 clones are present, over 60% being singletons, with the ten largest covering more than 15%. Sequencing was done on a sample of PBMCs. All receptors come from a woman in her thirties or forties in good health and CMV-seropositive.

V usage is TRBV6-6 and J usage is TRBJ2-3; a possible D gene is TRBD2 (6 bases). V was clipped by 5 bases and J by 3 bases, with 15 bases between them. CDR1 and CDR2 (germline): MNHNY, SVGAGI (reference sequence). This CDR3 contains 15 residues. For the CDR3, the DNA is TGTGCCAGCAGTCGATCGGAGGGTCAGACAGATACGCAGTATTTT. This gives the protein CASSRSEGQTDTQYF.

The chain links TRBV2 to TRBJ2-7; D might be TRBD1 (6 bases). CDR3 length equals 13 residues. V lost 8 bases and J 0 bases, leaving 11 bases between the germline ends. Germline assignment: CDR1 SNHLY and CDR2 FYNNEI. This CDR3 reads CASVTGRSYEQYF. In DNA, the CDR3 is TGTGCCAGCGTCACAGGGCGCTCCTACGAGCAGTACTTC. The variable domain in full, completed from reference TRBV2 and TRBJ2-7, reads EPEVTQTPSHQVTQMGQEVILRCVPISNHLYFYWYRQILGQKVEFLVSFYNNEISEKSEIFDDQFSVERPDGSNFTLKIRSTKLEDSAMYFCASVTGRSYEQYFGPGTRLTVT.

This clone was seen once. The chain joins TRBV28 to TRBJ2-7, with TRBD2 matching over 7 bases. This CDR3 spans 17 amino acids. Trimming removed 5 bases from V and 3 bases from J; junction bases left unmatched: 16. CDR1 MDHEN and CDR2 SYDVKM come from the germline V gene. The CDR3 bases are TGTGCCAGCAGTCCCCTTTGGGAGGGCCCTCTCAGCTACGAGCAGTACTTC. It specifies CASSPLWEGPLSYEQYF.

This chain uses TRBV19 with TRBJ1-5; the D gene is possibly TRBD1 (6 bases). Germline CDR1 reads LNHDA; CDR2 reads SQIVND (reference sequence). Trimming stripped 6 bases from V and 2 bases from J, with 14 bases between. This CDR3 contains 15 residues. CDR3 in DNA: TGTGCCAGTAGCCTAACAGGGCCGGGCAATCAGCCCCAGCATTTT. It specifies CASSLTGPGNQPQHF.

The chain has TRBV27 and TRBJ2-3; 8 nucleotides agree with TRBD2. The V and J ends lost 0 bases and 6 bases, in that order; junction bases with no gene match: 5. This CDR3 has 15 residues. CDR1 and CDR2 from the germline V gene are MNHEY and SMNVEV (reference sequence). The CDR3 loop is CASSLSGRAGDTQYF. CDR3 sequence (DNA): TGTGCCAGCAGTTTATCCGGGAGGGCCGGGGATACGCAGTATTTT.

The rearrangement links TRBV4-3 to TRBJ2-7, with D possibly matching TRBD1 (5 bases). CDR3 length equals 15 residues. The germline V and J ends were trimmed by 0 bases and 1 base, with 10 bases remaining between them. Looked up from germline, CDR1 is LGHNA and CDR2 is YSLEER. The CDR3 loop is CASSQDFAGSYEQYF. The CDR3 DNA reads as TGCGCCAGCAGCCAAGATTTCGCAGGGTCCTACGAGCAGTACTTC.

The chain uses TRBV5-6 and TRBJ1-5; perhaps TRBD1 as D (6 bases). With 0 bases removed from V and 9 bases from J, the gap between germline ends came to 19 bases. The CDR3 is 16 residues long. Per germline, CDR1 SGHDT and CDR2 YYEEEE. The CDR3 nucleotides read TGTGCCAGCAGCTTGGGTAGTAGCGGGGGCGGGTCGCCCCAGCATTTT. Translation gives CASSLGSSGGGSPQHF.

This sequence joins TRBV19 and TRBJ2-7, with 8 bases aligning to TRBD1. This CDR3 spans 15 amino acids. Looked up from germline, CDR1 is LNHDA and CDR2 is SQIVND (reference sequence). Losses at the gene ends were 1 base for V and 5 bases for J; bases not matched to a gene: 7. DNA of the CDR3: TGTGCCAGTAGTATAGGCGGAGCAGGGGGCCACGAGCAGTACTTC. It yields the protein CASSIGGAGGHEQYF.

This chain joins TRBV7-2 and TRBJ2-7; TRBD1 aligns across 7 bases. Germline trimming cut 4 bases from V and 6 bases from J; bases unmatched to any gene: 3. Germline assignment: CDR1 SGHTA and CDR2 FQGNSA. This CDR3 is built from 12 residues. The chain's CDR3 is CASSSTGVEQYF. The CDR3 DNA reads TGTGCCAGCAGCTCCACAGGGGTCGAGCAGTACTTC.

This clone was seen a single time. This chain uses TRBV19 with TRBJ2-1; 9 positions agree with TRBD2. V lost 3 bases to trimming and J lost 8 bases; unmatched junction nucleotides: 8. There are 15 residues in the CDR3. Germline CDR1 LNHDA, CDR2 SQIVND (reference sequence). DNA for the CDR3: TGTGCCAGTAGTATTCAGGCGGGAGGGCGGTATGAGCAGTTCTTC. It specifies CASSIQAGGRYEQFF.

The CDR3, as DNA: TGTGCCAGCAGCCAAGTCGACAGAGCCAAAAACATTCAGTACTTC. Its translation is CASSQVDRAKNIQYF. The chain is built from TRBV5-6 and TRBJ2-4, with TRBD1 as a possible D gene (5 bases). CDR1 is SGHDT, CDR2 YYEEEE, per germline. V dropped 4 bases and J dropped 0 bases, with 11 bases sitting between them. This CDR3 spans 15 amino acids. Full variable domain (outside the CDR3, taken from reference TRBV5-6 and TRBJ2-4): DAGVTQSPTHLIKTRGQQVTLRCSPKSGHDTVSWYQQALGQGPQFIFQYYEEEERQRGNFPDRFSGHQFPNYSSELNVNALLLGDSALYLCASSQVDRAKNIQYFGAGTRLSVL.

The rearrangement joins TRBV7-9 to TRBJ1-5, with D perhaps TRBD1 (5 bases). V was trimmed by 3 bases and J by 4 bases, leaving 16 bases between them. The CDR3 has 16 amino acids. Germline V gives CDR1 SEHNR, CDR2 FQNEAQ (reference sequence). CDR3 in DNA: TGTGCCAGCAGCTTTTCGGACACTGAAGGGAATCAGCCCCAGCATTTT. As protein: CASSFSDTEGNQPQHF.

This clone was observed a few times. The CDR3 here is CAWSVPGQGNTEAFF. The CDR3 DNA reads TGTGCCTGGAGTGTACCCGGACAGGGGAACACTGAAGCTTTCTTT. The J gene is TRBJ1-1, the V gene TRBV30; 8 bases align to TRBD1. Germline V CDR1 and CDR2: GTSNPN, SVGIG (reference sequence). The CDR3 covers 15 residues. Unmatched junction bases numbered 4, after V lost 0 bases and J lost 1 base.

The chain joins TRBV27 to TRBJ2-1, with TRBD1 matching over 8 bases. CDR3 length: 15 residues. Germline V CDR1 and CDR2: MNHEY, SMNVEV (reference sequence). J lost 3 bases, V lost 3 bases, and 4 bases had no gene match. The CDR3 DNA reads as TGTGCCAGCAGTTTCATACAGGGGGTCTACAATGAGCAGTTCTTC. This codes for CASSFIQGVYNEQFF.

Worth noting for this clone: Other DNA sequences in the sample encode the same CDR3. This chain uses TRBV19 with TRBJ1-1, with D possibly being TRBD1 (5 bases). This CDR3 is built from 13 residues. The V and J ends lost 3 bases and 1 base respectively, with 6 bases between them. Looked up from germline, CDR1 is LNHDA and CDR2 is SQIVND (reference sequence). The CDR3 here is CASSIGQNTEAFF. CDR3 nucleotide sequence: TGTGCCAGTAGTATTGGACAGAACACTGAAGCTTTCTTT.

This chain joins TRBV5-4 and TRBJ2-7; D ambiguous. Trimming removed 1 base from V and 3 bases from J, with 5 bases in between. The germline CDR1 and CDR2 sequences are SGHNT and YYREEE (reference sequence). The CDR3 loop spans 12 amino acids. The CDR3 here is CASSLPNYEQYF. The DNA of the CDR3 is TGTGCCAGCAGCTTGCCAAACTACGAGCAGTACTTC.

The V call is TRBV30, the J call TRBJ2-3, with 7 bases fitting TRBD2. CDR1 and CDR2 from the germline V gene are GTSNPN and SVGIG (reference sequence). Trimming at V came to 5 bases and at J to 1 base, leaving 6 bases not matched to a gene. This CDR3 region has 14 residues. Here the CDR3 reads CAWGAGLGTDTQYF. CDR3 nucleotides: TGTGCCTGGGGAGCGGGGCTTGGCACAGATACGCAGTATTTT.

This chain links TRBV6-4 with TRBJ2-3, with TRBD2 identical over 11 bases. J was trimmed by 2 bases and V by 4 bases; bases with no gene match: 14. The CDR3 loop spans 19 amino acids. The germline gives CDR1 MRHNA, CDR2 SNTAGT. The DNA of the CDR3 is TGTGCCAGCAGTGGATTTAGCGGGAGGGACGTAAAACCCACAGATACGCAGTATTTT. Translating gives CASSGFSGRDVKPTDTQYF.

For the CDR3, the DNA is TGTGCCAGCAGCTTATCCCCTGGAGCGGTAGAAGAGACCCAGTACTTC. Residues: CASSLSPGAVEETQYF. This chain links TRBV7-7 with TRBJ2-5; possible D gene TRBD2, 5 bases. Trimming removed 2 bases at V and 3 bases at J, with 16 bases between. The CDR3 spans 16 residues. CDR1 and CDR2 from the germline V gene are SSHAT and FNYEAQ (reference sequence).

The chain links TRBV4-1 to TRBJ2-1; 10 nucleotides align to TRBD1. This CDR3 has 19 amino acids. Germline V gene data show CDR1 as MGHRA and CDR2 as YSYEKL. Trimming took 1 base from V and 7 from J; bases not matched to a gene: 16. For the CDR3, the DNA is TGCGCCAGCAGCCAAGGCTCATTGCGAACTCCGGGACAGGGGAATGAGCAGTTCTTC. Amino acids: CASSQGSLRTPGQGNEQFF.

This chain joins TRBV5-4 and TRBJ1-2, with a weak D call TRBD1 (5 bases). Germline CDR1 is SGHNT and CDR2 is YYREEE (reference sequence). The CDR3 has 15 residues. Trimming took 0 bases from V and 7 from J, leaving 16 bases between them. The CDR3 sequence is CASSLAAGMTGGYTF. CDR3 sequence (DNA): TGTGCCAGCAGCTTGGCGGCAGGGATGACGGGTGGCTACACCTTC.

The chain is built from TRBV6-5 and TRBJ1-3; no firm D call. Germline-derived CDR1 and CDR2 are MNHEY and SVGAGI. CDR3 length equals 15 residues. The V and J ends lost 2 bases and 0 bases respectively, with 8 bases between them. Written as DNA, the CDR3 is TGTGCCAGCAGTTACGGCGCGGGCTCTGGAAACACCATATATTTT. This encodes CASSYGAGSGNTIYF.

This clone was seen a few times. The chain uses TRBV7-9 and TRBJ2-7; D is perhaps TRBD1 (5 bases). The germline V and J ends were trimmed by 4 bases and 2 bases, with 15 bases remaining between them. This CDR3 is built from 15 residues. The germline CDR1 and CDR2 sequences are SEHNR and FQNEAQ (reference sequence). The CDR3: CASSSGHGTTYEQYF. The DNA for the CDR3 is TGTGCCAGCAGCTCCGGACACGGAACAACCTACGAGCAGTACTTC. Full variable domain (remainder filled in from reference TRBV7-9 and TRBJ2-7): DTGVSQNPRHKITKRGQNVTFRCDPISEHNRLYWYRQTLGQGPEFLTYFQNEAQLEKSRLLSDRFSAERPKGSFSTLEIQRTEQGDSAMYLCASSSGHGTTYEQYFGPGTRLTVT.

J is TRBJ2-5 and V is TRBV4-3; 11 bases map to TRBD2. Germline V gene lookup returns CDR1 LGHNA and CDR2 YSLEER. V lost 4 bases and J lost 5; bases outside the gene matches: 15. The CDR3 runs to 18 residues. CDR3 amino acids: CASSRPTSGAPAGETQYF. The DNA for the CDR3 is TGCGCCAGCAGCCGACCGACTAGCGGGGCACCGGCGGGTGAGACCCAGTACTTC.

The count of this clone is one. The chain joins TRBV5-6 to TRBJ1-2; TRBD1 might be the D (6 bases). CDR1 and CDR2 from the germline V gene are SGHDT and YYEEEE. V gave up 4 bases and J gave up 6 bases, with 13 bases separating them. This CDR3 region has 13 residues. The CDR3 sequence is CASSPRGGDGYTF. The CDR3 DNA is TGTGCCAGCAGCCCCCGAGGGGGGGATGGCTACACCTTC.